This T cell receptor beta chain was observed in a study of T cell responses to AZD1222 COVID-19 vaccine listed by TCRdb under 2021. About the study as a whole: Because spike-specific TCR depth and breadth did not differ between the two schedules, AZD1222 recipients who got a second dose at roughly 4 weeks were pooled with those who got a second dose at roughly 12 weeks. A total of just over 230 trial participants underwent TCR sequencing, of whom about 200 received two doses of AZD1222 and about 25 received two doses of the MenACWY control vaccine. Trial participants were enrolled by age into 18-55, 56-69 and 70-plus year subgroups, with roughly 160, 29 and 62 TCR-sequenced participants respectively.

This specimen's time point label, interpreted: baseline before first vaccination. Samples from vaccinated people were obtained from the UK trials COV001 and COV002, which included a single-blind randomized controlled phase 2/3 trial of AZD1222 (ChAdOx1 nCoV-19) in healthy adults. For TCRbeta chain sequencing, PBMC samples were collected from trial participants at day 0 and at day 28 after the second dose. Points the paper makes about the study in general: The vaccine-associated CD4 TCRs covered the entire spike protein, and the dominant responses fell in regions 160-218 and 743-854. Epitopes outside the regions mutated in the B.1.351 and B.1.1.7 variants were reportedly recognized by nearly half of the unique spike-specific TCRs. A significant rise in spike-specific TCR breadth and depth was observed after two AZD1222 doses relative to day 0 and relative to MenACWY recipients. Participants were mostly white British and included more females than males, and it was suggested by the authors that clonal diversity may have been underestimated. Conclusions about previously exposed vaccinees are limited, since just 5 to 7 AZD1222 recipients were seropositive for SARS-CoV-2 at baseline. Because no day 14 peak-response samples were available, repertoires were characterized only after the peak T cell response. The 56-69-year group was small, and its depth increase did not reach significance, likely because of low power.

The germline V gene provides CDR1 SGHDT and CDR2 YYEEEE. The V end loses 1 base and the J end loses 0 bases, and a stretch of 14 bases separates them. From the cysteine through the phenylalanine, the CDR3 covers 16 amino acids. Left in the record is the CDR3 DNA by itself, 48 bases read in frame from the first base. This clone was seen a single time. It has no known antigen specificity. No quality values exist for individual bases; no much larger clone is one base distant. The CDR3 regions of human TCRbeta chains were analyzed by immunosequencing. The authors processed their data as follows. TCRs in the repertoires were compared against a reference library of SARS-CoV-2-specific TCRs that had been generated with the MIRA antigen-specificity platform. Breadth was defined as the fraction of unique TCRs that were SARS-CoV-2-associated. Depth was defined as the fraction of total T cells that were SARS-CoV-2-associated. Using the MIRA data, each spike-specific TCR was assigned both to the spike region to which the TCR was reactive and to a CD4 or CD8 class. Log10-transformed breadth and depth values were compared by one-way ANOVA with Sidak's multiple comparisons tests. The source is immuneACCESS, and TCRdb retained only in-frame sequences with V and J called. Part of the clones is not carried over; for the studies checked, unresolved V genes explain less than half of this, and the remainder is unexplained. V, J and clone size derive from that table, while D and trimming were established from the DNA sequence. This sample is represented by 95,000 to 100,000 clones; about 90% of them were singletons. The top ten hold approximately 17% of the sample.

The chain is assembled from TRBV5-6 and TRBJ2-7; the D gene is perhaps TRBD1 or TRBD2, as each covers 5 bases. The clonotype comes from an adult in good health. The sequences come from peripheral blood, collected on day 0 of AZD1222 vaccination. The CDR3 region: CASSLIAGTNSYEQYF. The sequenced DNA: TGTGCCAGCAGCTTGATAGCCGGGACCAACTCCTACGAGCAGTACTTC.